This note documents a single T cell receptor (beta chain) sequence. Its antigen is not known. 13 Jbeta primers and 60 Vbeta primers were used for the PCR. Using immunoSEQ multiplex PCR, the repertoire was profiled, and TCRdb retains in-frame clones only, with some absent. This table holds some 220,000 clones, approximately 85% found once. This entry belongs to a study of cytomegalovirus exposure and HLA in healthy donors. Findings of the study overall: Being indistinguishable, some V segments were excluded, TRBV6-2 and TRBV6-3 among them.

The length of the CDR3 is 14 residues. Trimming cost V 3 bases and J 5 bases; bases outside gene matches: 5. Germline V gene sequence: CDR1 SEHNR, CDR2 FQNEAQ (reference sequence). Sequenced material: PBMCs. The origin of this receptor is a girl aged 2-10 years in good health and CMV-seronegative. This chain uses TRBV7-9 with TRBJ2-7, with 9 bases aligning to TRBD2. CDR3 DNA sequence: TGTGCCAGCAGCTTGGGACTAGCTAACCACGAGCAGTACTTC. It specifies CASSLGLANHEQYF.